The rows below give T cell receptor beta chains drawn from one sample of a study of T cells in tuberculosis. Using immunoSEQ multiplex PCR, the repertoire was profiled, and TCRdb retains in-frame clones only, with some absent. The data hold about 50,000 clones, with roughly 96% observed a single time. The sequencing here drew on PBMCs, taken at tuberculosis diagnosis. These receptors originate from an adult with tuberculosis. The CDR3 runs from the conserved cysteine through the conserved F or W. Fields, in order: D gene, V gene, J gene, CDR3 protein, CDR3 DNA. The D gene is left open where the match is weak.

D: TRBD1; V: TRBV28; J: TRBJ1-1; CDR3: CASSPPRTGNTEAFF; DNA: TGTGCCAGCAGCCCCCCGAGGACAGGGAACACTGAAGCTTTCTTT
D: NA; V: TRBV6-5; J: TRBJ1-2; CDR3: CASRPRAGLGYTF; DNA: TGTGCCAGCAGACCCCGGGCAGGGCTTGGCTACACCTTC
D: TRBD2; V: TRBV7-2; J: TRBJ2-3; CDR3: CASSLDRAGGADTQYF; DNA: TGTGCCAGCAGCTTAGATAGAGCGGGAGGGGCAGATACGCAGTATTTT
D: NA; V: TRBV15; J: TRBJ2-7; CDR3: CATSADYYEQYF; DNA: TGTGCCACCAGCGCGGACTACTACGAGCAGTACTTC
D: TRBD1; V: TRBV4-1; J: TRBJ1-4; CDR3: CASSQRDRGDEKLFF; DNA: TGCGCCAGCAGCCAACGGGACAGAGGGGATGAAAAACTGTTTTTT
D: NA; V: TRBV9; J: TRBJ2-3; CDR3: CASSVAPRTDTQYF; DNA: TGTGCCAGCAGCGTAGCCCCCAGAACAGATACGCAGTATTTT
D: TRBD1; V: TRBV5-4; J: TRBJ1-1; CDR3: CASSPQGDTEAFF; DNA: TGTGCCAGCAGTCCTCAGGGGGACACTGAAGCTTTCTTT
D: NA; V: TRBV30; J: TRBJ1-1; CDR3: CAWSREGMNTEAFF; DNA: TGTGCCTGGAGTAGGGAGGGCATGAACACTGAAGCTTTCTTT
D: NA; V: TRBV6-1; J: TRBJ2-7; CDR3: CASSAGQPVYEQYF; DNA: TGTGCCAGCAGTGCCGGACAACCAGTCTACGAGCAGTACTTC
D: NA; V: TRBV19; J: TRBJ2-7; CDR3: CASSYLGSHEQYF; DNA: TGTGCCAGTAGCTATCTTGGGAGCCACGAGCAGTACTTC